This T cell receptor beta chain stems from a study of T-cell reconstitution after alpha-beta-depleted transplantation in children. This clonotype occurred many times. Unique molecular identifiers were incorporated during preparation of the TCRbeta library. TCRdb itself ran the PCR reads through MiXCR, one entry per CDR3 protein. The sample carries about 460,000 distinct CDR3 sequences, 8% to 11% recorded once. Germline assignment: CDR1 SGDLS and CDR2 YYNGEE. CDR3 size: 14 residues. Trimming stripped 4 bases from V and 2 bases from J, with 12 bases between. Here the sequenced sample was PBMCs, taken before TCRalphabeta/CD19-depleted stem cell transplant. The TCR sequence derives from a child aged 2 to 15 with inherited bone marrow failure, due to receive a stem cell transplant. J is TRBJ1-2 and V is TRBV9; perhaps TRBD1 as D (6 bases). The CDR3 region has the DNA TGTGCCAGCAGCCCGGGACAAAAGAACTATGGCTACACCTTC. This sequence encodes CASSPGQKNYGYTF.